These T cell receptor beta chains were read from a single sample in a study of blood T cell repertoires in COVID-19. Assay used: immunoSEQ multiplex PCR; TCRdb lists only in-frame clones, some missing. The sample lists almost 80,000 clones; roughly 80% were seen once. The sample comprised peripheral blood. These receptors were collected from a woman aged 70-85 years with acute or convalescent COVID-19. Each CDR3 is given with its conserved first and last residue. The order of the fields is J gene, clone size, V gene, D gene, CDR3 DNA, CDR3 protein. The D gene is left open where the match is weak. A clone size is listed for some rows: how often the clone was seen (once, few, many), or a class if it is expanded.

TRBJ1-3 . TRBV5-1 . TGCGCCAGCAGCTTTTCCGAGAGCTCTGGAAACACCATATATTTT CASSFSESSGNTIYF
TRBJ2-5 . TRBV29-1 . TGCAGCGTTGATGGAGGGCAAGAGACCCAGTACTTC CSVDGGQETQYF
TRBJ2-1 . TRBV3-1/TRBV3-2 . TGTGCCAGCAGCCCAAGCCCCGGGGACTCTATGTCAAGCTCCTACAATGAGCAGTTCTTC CASSPSPGDSMSSSYNEQFF
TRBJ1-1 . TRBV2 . TGTGCCAGCAGGAAAATTAGGAACACTGAAGCTTTCTTT CASRKIRNTEAFF
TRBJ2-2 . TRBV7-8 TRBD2 TGTGCCAGCAGCTTATTCCTAGCGGGAGCCGGGGAGCTGTTTTTT CASSLFLAGAGELFF
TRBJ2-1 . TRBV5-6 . TGTGCCAGCAGCTTCCTCGGGGGAGGTCAAAGGAATGAGCAGTTCTTC CASSFLGGGQRNEQFF
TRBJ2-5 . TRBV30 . TGTGCCTGGAGTGTGCAGAGGTACCAAGAGACCCAGTACTTC CAWSVQRYQETQYF
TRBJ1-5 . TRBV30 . TGTGCCTGGAGCGGGGGGGGTAATCAGCCCCAGCATTTT CAWSGGGNQPQHF
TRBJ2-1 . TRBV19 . TGTGCCAGTAGTTTTCCTAGCGATGAGCAGTTCTTC CASSFPSDEQFF
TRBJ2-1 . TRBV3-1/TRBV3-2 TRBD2 TGTGCCAGCAGCCAAGAGGGACTAGCGGGAGGGCCGGATGAGCAGTTCTTC CASSQEGLAGGPDEQFF
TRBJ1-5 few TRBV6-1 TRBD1 TGTGCCAGCAGTGAATCAGGGGGCGGACAGCCCCAGCATTTT CASSESGGGQPQHF
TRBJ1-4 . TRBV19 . TGTACCAGTAGTGGCGGGCGGCAGAGTAATGAAAAACTGTTTTTT CTSSGGRQSNEKLFF
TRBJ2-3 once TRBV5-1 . TGCGCCAGCAGCACCGTTTCCCTGGGGACAAGCACAGATACGCAGTATTTT CASSTVSLGTSTDTQYF
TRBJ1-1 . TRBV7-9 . TGTGCCAGCAGCTACCAGGGGATATCAACTGAAGCTTTCTTT CASSYQGISTEAFF
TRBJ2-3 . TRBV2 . TGTGCCAGCAGTTTTAACTTAAACACAGATACGCAGTATTTT CASSFNLNTDTQYF
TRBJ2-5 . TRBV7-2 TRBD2 TGTGCCAGCAGCTTAGCGCTAGCGGGAAGGGGAGAGACCCAGTACTTC CASSLALAGRGETQYF
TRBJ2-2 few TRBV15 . TGTGCCACCAGCAACTTAGGCGGGTCGTACACCGGGGAGCTGTTTTTT CATSNLGGSYTGELFF
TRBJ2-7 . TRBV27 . TGTGCCAGCAGTTTATCGACCGCAAGCGCCAGCTACGAGCAGTACTTC CASSLSTASASYEQYF
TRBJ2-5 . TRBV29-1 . TGCAGCGCTTCACCCACAGGGTGGGAGACCCAGTACTTC CSASPTGWETQYF
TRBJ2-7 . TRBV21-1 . TGTGCCAGCAGCAAAGAGGGACAGGGAAAAGATAGCTCCTACGAGCAGTACTTC CASSKEGQGKDSSYEQYF
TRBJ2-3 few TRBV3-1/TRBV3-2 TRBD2 TGTGCCAGCAGCCTAAGGACTAGCTTCACAGATACGCAGTATTTT CASSLRTSFTDTQYF
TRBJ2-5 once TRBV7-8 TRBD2 TGTGCCAGCAGCTCAGCCCCGATGGGGGCGGGAGGAGAGACCCAGTACTTC CASSSAPMGAGGETQYF
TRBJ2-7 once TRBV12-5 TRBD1 TGTGCTTCCGGGGACAGGGTGCGCGAGCAGTACTTC CASGDRVREQYF
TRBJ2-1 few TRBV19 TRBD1 TGTGCCAGTAGCGGACAGGGGACCGGTGAGCAGTTCTTC CASSGQGTGEQFF
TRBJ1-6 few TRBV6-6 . TGTGCCAGCAGTTTTATAGGGGACAATCCACCCCTCCACTTT CASSFIGDNPPLHF
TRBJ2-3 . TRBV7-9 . TGTGCCAGCAGCTTAGGGACATCAGATACGCAGTATTTT CASSLGTSDTQYF
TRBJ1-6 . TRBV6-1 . TGTGCCAGCAGTGAAGCGCTCTTCTTCCAGGGAAAATTGAATTCACCCCTCCACTTT CASSEALFFQGKLNSPLHF
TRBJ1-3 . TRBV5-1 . TGCGCCAGCAGCTCTCTCTCGGGATTCTCTGGAAACACCATATATTTT CASSSLSGFSGNTIYF
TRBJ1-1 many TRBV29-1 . TGCAGCGTCGCGGGGGGGGCGGCAAACACTGAAGCTTTCTTT CSVAGGAANTEAFF
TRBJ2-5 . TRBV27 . TGTGCCAGCGTCAAGACGTTTCGAGGGTCCCAAGAGACCCAGTACTTC CASVKTFRGSQETQYF
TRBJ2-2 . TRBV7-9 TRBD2 TGTGCCAGCAGCTTCCGGGACTACTACACCGGGGAGCTGTTTTTT CASSFRDYYTGELFF
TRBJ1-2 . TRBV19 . TGTGCCAGTAGCCTCCACAAAAACTATGGCTACACCTTC CASSLHKNYGYTF
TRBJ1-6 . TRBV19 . TGTGCCAGTAGTTCTCCAGGGAACAATTCACCCCTCCACTTT CASSSPGNNSPLHF
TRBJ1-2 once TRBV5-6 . TGTGCCAGCAGCCCCGGACTTAACGGCTACACCTTC CASSPGLNGYTF
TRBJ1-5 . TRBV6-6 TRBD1 TGTGCCAGCAGTTACCCAGACAGGGTTCAGCCCCAGCATTTT CASSYPDRVQPQHF
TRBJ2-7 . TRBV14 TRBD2 TGTGCCAGCAGCCAAGATTTGGGGCTAGCGGGAGAGGGGAGTGACGAGCAGTACTTC CASSQDLGLAGEGSDEQYF
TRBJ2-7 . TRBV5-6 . TGTGCCAGCAGCTTGGACTTACCGGGTCGAAGGGGCTCCTACGAGCAGTACTTC CASSLDLPGRRGSYEQYF
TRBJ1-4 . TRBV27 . TGTGCCACCGCCCCGGGGGGCAGTGAAAAACTGTTTTTT CATAPGGSEKLFF
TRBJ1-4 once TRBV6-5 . TGTGCCAGCACGCCCGCGGGGTTTACTAATGAAAAACTGTTTTTT CASTPAGFTNEKLFF
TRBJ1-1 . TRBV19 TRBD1 TGTGCCAGTAGGTTGGGGACAGGGAGGACGAACACTGAAGCTTTCTTT CASRLGTGRTNTEAFF
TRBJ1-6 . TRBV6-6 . TGTGCCAGCAGCCGAACTCGTCTCGGAGACGTCTACTATAATTCACCCCTCCACTTT CASSRTRLGDVYYNSPLHF
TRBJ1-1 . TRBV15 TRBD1 TGTGCCACCAGCGACCCGGGACAGGGCGCGTACGTCAACACTGAAGCTTTCTTT CATSDPGQGAYVNTEAFF
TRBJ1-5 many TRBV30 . TGTGCCTGGTCTAAGGGGTTGGGCAATCAGCCCCAGCATTTT CAWSKGLGNQPQHF
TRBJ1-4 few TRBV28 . TGTGCCAGCAGTGTGCGGGGGGCGCAGGAAAAACTGTTTTTT CASSVRGAQEKLFF
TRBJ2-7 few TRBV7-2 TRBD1 TGTGCCAGCAGCCCAGGGGGTAGCGAGCAGTACTTC CASSPGGSEQYF
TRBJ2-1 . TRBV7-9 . TGTGCCAGCAGCTTAGCGTTGCGACGACGGCGGGGCGACAATGAGCAGTTCTTC CASSLALRRRRGDNEQFF
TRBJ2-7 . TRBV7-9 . TGTGCCAGCAGCTTAACTTCCTACGAGCAGTACTTC CASSLTSYEQYF
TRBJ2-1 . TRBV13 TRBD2 TGTGCCAGCAGCTTCCTGACTAGCGGGGGCAATGAGCAGTTCTTC CASSFLTSGGNEQFF
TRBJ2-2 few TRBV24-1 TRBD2 TGTGCCACCACTCCAGCTAGCGGGAGCCCTGACACCGGGGAGCTGTTTTTT CATTPASGSPDTGELFF
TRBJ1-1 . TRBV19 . TGTGCCAGTAACGTACCGGGGGGGGCCAACACTGAAGCTTTCTTT CASNVPGGANTEAFF
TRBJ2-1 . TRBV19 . TGTGCCACAAGACAGACCAATGAGCAGTTCTTC CATRQTNEQFF
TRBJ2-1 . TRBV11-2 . TGTGCCAGCAGCTTAGATTGGCTAGCTGATTACAATGAGCAGTTCTTC CASSLDWLADYNEQFF
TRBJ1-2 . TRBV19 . TGTGCCAGTAGCGAGATGAACTATGGCTACACCTTC CASSEMNYGYTF
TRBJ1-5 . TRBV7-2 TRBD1 TGTGCCAGCAGCTTGAGAGACAGGGGGTTTGGAAATCAGCCCCAGCATTTT CASSLRDRGFGNQPQHF
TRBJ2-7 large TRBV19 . TGTGCCAGTAGTATAGCTGTCCTCTACGAGCAGTACTTC CASSIAVLYEQYF
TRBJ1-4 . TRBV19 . TGTGCCAGTAGTAGCACCGGGACACCGAATGAAAAACTGTTTTTT CASSSTGTPNEKLFF
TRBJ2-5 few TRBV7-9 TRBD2 TGTGCCAGCAGCTATATCCCGGGACTAGGAGGCGAGACCCAGTACTTC CASSYIPGLGGETQYF